The T cell receptor beta chain under discussion was sequenced for a study of CD8 T cells in ankylosing spondylitis. Study findings and constraints: Within matched ankylosing spondylitis synovial fluid, disease-linked clones were reportedly significantly enriched. Blood of patients with ankylosing spondylitis appeared to be characterized by a TCR beta motif of several highly homologous variants.

Comment on this clonotype: Antigen: not known.

The V gene's germline CDR1 is SGHKS and CDR2 YYEKEE (reference sequence). V shed 4 bases and J shed 1 base, with 14 bases lying between them. The CDR3 contains 15 residues. TCRdb analysed the 5' RACE reads with MiXCR anew, one entry per CDR3 protein. The table includes roughly 700,000 distinct CDR3 sequences, over 15% detected once. The V and J genes are TRBV5-5 and TRBJ1-1; tentatively, D is TRBD1 (6 bases). The receptor comes from a male donor with ankylosing spondylitis. Sequences were obtained from blood, either unsorted or a sorted T cell fraction (not recorded which). Here the CDR3 reads CASSRWTAGNTEAFF. The CDR3 DNA reads as TGTGCCAGCAGCCGGTGGACAGCAGGGAACACTGAAGCTTTCTTT.